The 15 T cell receptor beta chains below all came from one sample that was sequenced in a study of blood T cell repertoires in COVID-19. Sequenced by immunoSEQ multiplex PCR; TCRdb stores in-frame clones only, minus some. This sample has roughly 87,000 clones; 89% occur once, and the top ten carry 5% to 5.5%. The sequenced material came from peripheral blood. These receptor sequences come from a woman older than 75 with active COVID-19.

The rearrangement uses TRBV19 and TRBJ2-1; tentative D call: TRBD1 (6 bases). Germline V gene lookup returns CDR1 LNHDA and CDR2 SQIVND (reference sequence). With 3 bases removed from V and 8 bases from J, the gap between germline ends came to 17 bases. This CDR3 spans 15 amino acids. The CDR3 is CASSIGLGAGDEQFF. In DNA, the CDR3 is TGTGCCAGTAGTATTGGATTGGGGGCAGGGGATGAGCAGTTCTTC.

This sequence joins TRBV5-1 and TRBJ2-2, with 10 bases matching TRBD2. With V trimmed by 1 base and J by 6 bases, 0 bases remained unmatched. The CDR3 totals 14 residues. Germline V lookup: CDR1 SGHRS, CDR2 YFSETQ. This chain's CDR3 is CASSLLAGAGELFF. DNA for the CDR3: TGCGCCAGCAGCTTGCTAGCGGGAGCCGGGGAGCTGTTTTTT.

The chain recombines TRBV13 with TRBJ1-6; 7 positions agree with TRBD1. The germline V gene encodes CDR1 PRHDT and CDR2 FYEKMQ (reference sequence). This CDR3 has 17 amino acids. V shed 4 bases, J shed 0 bases, and the junction held 6 bases outside the gene matches. DNA of the CDR3: TGTGCCAGCAGCTCCAGACAGGGCGGCTCCTATAATTCACCCCTCCACTTT. It codes for CASSSRQGGSYNSPLHF. The whole variable domain, remainder taken from reference TRBV13 and TRBJ1-6, is AAGVIQSPRHLIKEKRETATLKCYPIPRHDTVYWYQQGPGQDPQFLISFYEKMQSDKGSIPDRFSAQQFSDYHSELNMSSLELGDSALYFCASSSRQGGSYNSPLHFGNGTRLTVT.

This chain joins TRBV3-1 (or the pseudogene TRBV3-2) and TRBJ2-3; tentative D call: TRBD2 (6 bases). The CDR3 covers 16 residues. V was clipped by 1 base and J by 0 bases, with 11 bases between them. The germline CDR1 and CDR2 sequences are LGHDT and YNNKEL (reference sequence). CDR3 sequence: CASSQAVAASTDTQYF. The CDR3 nucleotides are TGTGCCAGCAGCCAAGCGGTAGCGGCTAGCACAGATACGCAGTATTTT.

This clone was recorded only once. The chain combines TRBV6-2 or TRBV6-3 with TRBJ1-2; 9 bases agree with TRBD1. Germline V gene sequence: CDR1 MNHEY, CDR2 SVGEGT. Trimming took 2 bases from V and 4 from J; bases not matched to a gene: 5. The CDR3 is made up of 15 amino acids. The CDR3 DNA is TGTGCCAGCAGTTACCCGACAGGGGGTCGCTATGGCTACACCTTC. As protein: CASSYPTGGRYGYTF.

This chain uses TRBV27 with TRBJ1-4; a possible D gene is TRBD1 (6 bases). The CDR3 consists of 13 residues. Trimming stripped 3 bases from V and 11 bases from J, with 13 bases between. Germline V gene sequence: CDR1 MNHEY, CDR2 SMNVEV (reference sequence). The CDR3 reads CASSFKGVYKLFF. DNA for the CDR3: TGTGCCAGCAGTTTCAAGGGGGTTTACAAACTGTTTTTT.

The count of this clone is one. CDR3 sequence (DNA): TGTGCCAGCAGGAGGGCGGCGGCTAACTATGGCTACACCTTC. Encoded protein: CASRRAAANYGYTF. V is TRBV7-9 and J is TRBJ1-2; D is uncertain. Trimming left V 6 bases short and J 0 bases short, with 11 bases between. The CDR3 covers 14 residues. The germline CDR1 and CDR2 sequences are SEHNR and FQNEAQ (reference sequence).

The rearrangement links TRBV7-6 to TRBJ2-5, with 12 nucleotides matching TRBD1. The CDR3 totals 15 residues. Germline V gives CDR1 SGHVS, CDR2 FNYEAQ. With 5 bases clipped from V and 5 bases from J, the junction kept 6 bases outside the gene matches. The CDR3 here is CASSQRDRGHETQYF. The CDR3 bases are TGTGCCAGCAGCCAACGGGACAGGGGGCATGAGACCCAGTACTTC.

The chain joins TRBV4-1 to TRBJ1-1; D uncertain. From germline, CDR1 is MGHRA and CDR2 YSYEKL. The CDR3 extends over 14 amino acids. The ends were cut back, 1 base at V and 1 base at J, with 7 bases in the middle. Here the CDR3 DNA reads TGCGCCAGCAGCCAAGTACAGAAGAACACTGAAGCTTTCTTT. Residues: CASSQVQKNTEAFF.

The V call is TRBV4-1, the J call TRBJ2-7, with D possibly matching TRBD1 (6 bases). The CDR3 length is 14 residues. Deletions cut 5 bases from V and 3 bases from J, with 14 bases between. Looked up from germline, CDR1 is MGHRA and CDR2 is YSYEKL. CDR3 coding DNA: TGCGCCAGCAGCAGGCGGACAGAGAACTACGAGCAGTACTTC. Translating gives CASSRRTENYEQYF.

The chain joins TRBV7-2 to TRBJ2-1, with 9 nucleotides matching TRBD2. This CDR3 has 19 residues. V lost 0 bases and J lost 5; bases outside the gene matches: 14. Germline V CDR1 and CDR2: SGHTA, FQGNSA. CDR3 amino acids: CASSLAGFSASGTNNEQFF. The CDR3 DNA is TGTGCCAGCAGCTTAGCGGGTTTCTCGGCTAGCGGGACTAACAATGAGCAGTTCTTC.

The V and J genes are TRBV28 and TRBJ1-4; TRBD1 aligns across 10 bases. This CDR3 comprises 13 residues. Looked up from germline, CDR1 is MDHEN and CDR2 is SYDVKM. J was trimmed by 10 bases and V by 5 bases; bases with no gene match: 4. The CDR3 spells CASSGTGDGKLFF. Here the CDR3 DNA reads TGTGCCAGCAGTGGGACAGGGGATGGAAAACTGTTTTTT.

V gene TRBV7-9 combines with J gene TRBJ2-2; 9 positions match TRBD1. V was clipped by 6 bases and J by 5 bases; unmatched bases: 7. The CDR3 has 15 amino acids. The V gene's germline CDR1 is SEHNR and CDR2 FQNEAQ (reference sequence). CDR3 in DNA: TGTGCCAGCAGACCGGGACAGGGTCATACCGGGGAGCTGTTTTTT. It codes for CASRPGQGHTGELFF.

This clone occurred once. This chain connects TRBV9 to TRBJ1-4, with D perhaps TRBD1 (5 bases). Germline CDR1 reads SGDLS; CDR2 reads YYNGEE. Trimming shortened V by 1 base and J by 8 bases, and 15 bases separated the two germline ends. The CDR3 runs to 15 residues. The CDR3 nucleotides read TGTGCCAGCAGCGTAACTGGGCAGGGAAAGGAAAAACTGTTTTTT. Residues: CASSVTGQGKEKLFF.

This chain joins TRBV14 and TRBJ2-2; 8 bases align to TRBD2. V was pared by 2 bases and J by 4 bases, with 9 bases of the junction left unmatched. CDR3 length: 17 amino acids. In germline, CDR1 is SGHDN, CDR2 FVKESK. CDR3 nucleotides: TGTGCCAGCAGCCAACAAACTCGGGGGGGAGCCACCGGGGAGCTGTTTTTT. As protein: CASSQQTRGGATGELFF.